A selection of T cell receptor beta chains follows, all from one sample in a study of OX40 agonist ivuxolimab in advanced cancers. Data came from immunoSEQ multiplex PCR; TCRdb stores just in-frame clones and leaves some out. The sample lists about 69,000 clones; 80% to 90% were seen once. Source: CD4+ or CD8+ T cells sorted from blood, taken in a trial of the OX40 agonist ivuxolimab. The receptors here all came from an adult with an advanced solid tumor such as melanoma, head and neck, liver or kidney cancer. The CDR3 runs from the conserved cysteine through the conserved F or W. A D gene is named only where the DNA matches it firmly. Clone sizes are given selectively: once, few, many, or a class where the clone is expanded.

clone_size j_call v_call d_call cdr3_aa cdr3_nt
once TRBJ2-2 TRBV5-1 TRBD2 CASSIRTSGDTGELFF TGCGCCAGCAGCATCCGGACTAGCGGGGACACCGGGGAGCTGTTTTTT
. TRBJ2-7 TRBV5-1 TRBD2 CASSLRGLAGVGEQYF TGCGCCAGCAGCTTGAGGGGGCTAGCGGGAGTAGGAGAGCAGTACTTC
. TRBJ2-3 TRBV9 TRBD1 CASSVGQGYTDTQYF TGTGCCAGCAGCGTCGGACAGGGATACACAGATACGCAGTATTTT
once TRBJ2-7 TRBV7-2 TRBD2 CASSFVAGVFDEQYF TGTGCCAGCAGCTTTGTAGCGGGAGTATTCGACGAGCAGTACTTC
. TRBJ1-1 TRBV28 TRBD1 CASSSRQGGRAFF TGTGCCAGCAGTTCCCGACAGGGCGGAAGGGCTTTCTTT
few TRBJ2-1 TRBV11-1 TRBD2 CASGGLAGNDEQFF TGTGCGTCAGGGGGACTAGCGGGAAACGATGAGCAGTTCTTC
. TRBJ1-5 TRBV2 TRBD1 CASLQRQGQPQHF TGTGCCAGTTTACAAAGACAGGGTCAGCCCCAGCATTTT
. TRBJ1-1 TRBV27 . CASSRLGAMNTEAFF TGTGCCAGCAGTCGTTTGGGGGCAATGAACACTGAAGCTTTCTTT
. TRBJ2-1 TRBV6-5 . CASSYMSGVVDEQFF TGTGCCAGCAGTTACATGTCGGGAGTTGTGGATGAGCAGTTCTTC
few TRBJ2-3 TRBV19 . CASSPVRSSDTQYF TGTGCCAGTAGTCCCGTGCGCAGCAGCGATACGCAGTATTTT
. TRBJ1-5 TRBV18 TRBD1 CASSPWTGGNQPQHF TGTGCCAGCTCACCCTGGACAGGGGGCAATCAGCCCCAGCATTTT
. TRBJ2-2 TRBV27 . CASSLSGGELFF TGTGCCAGCAGTTTAAGTGGCGGGGAGCTGTTTTTT
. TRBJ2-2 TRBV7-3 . CASSLDDGELFF TGTGCCAGCAGCTTAGACGACGGGGAGCTGTTTTTT